The 15 T cell receptor beta chains in this list originate from one sample, sequenced in a study of shared clonotypes between healthy human individuals. Clones were read by immunoSEQ multiplex PCR, and TCRdb kept only the in-frame ones, dropping some. The sample shows 550,000 to 850,000 clones, approximately 77% of them seen only once. The sample consisted of memory CD4+ T cells sorted from blood. As for subset: CD45RA-negative fraction. All receptors come from a woman in her 30s in good health.

The chain couples TRBV23-1 to TRBJ2-2, with TRBD2 identical over 13 bases. TRBV23-1 is an ORF, with its function uncertain. This CDR3 has 18 amino acids. The V segment lost 2 bases and the J segment 7 bases; nucleotides outside the gene matches: 10. CDR3 coding DNA: TGCGCCAGCAGTCAAAAACCGGGACTAGCGGGGCCCGACGGGGAGCTGTTTTTT. Encoded protein: CASSQKPGLAGPDGELFF.

The gene calls are TRBV27 and TRBJ1-1; the D gene is possibly TRBD1 (5 bases). CDR3 length equals 15 residues. Germline V gives CDR1 MNHEY, CDR2 SMNVEV (reference sequence). Trimming took off 8 bases at V and 5 bases at J, with 21 bases between the two ends. The CDR3 region is CASRSSAGGWTEAFF. The CDR3 DNA reads as TGTGCCAGCCGATCATCGGCGGGGGGGTGGACTGAAGCTTTCTTT.

The V gene is TRBV27, the J gene TRBJ2-1, with 10 bases matching TRBD2. CDR3 size: 15 residues. J gave up 7 bases and V 3 bases, and 6 bases lay outside the gene matches. Germline V gene sequence: CDR1 MNHEY, CDR2 SMNVEV (reference sequence). The CDR3 DNA follows: TGTGCCAGCAGTTTTGCGTCTAGCGGGAGAAATGAGCAGTTCTTC. Translation gives CASSFASSGRNEQFF.

The chain is built from TRBV6-6 and TRBJ2-7; 9 bases agree with TRBD2. The J segment lost 7 bases and the V segment lost 10 bases, leaving 8 bases of the junction unmatched. CDR1 is MNHNY and CDR2 is SVGAGI in the germline V gene (reference sequence). The CDR3 consists of 12 residues. The CDR3 region is CATGRAGGEQYF. In nucleotides, the CDR3 is TGTGCCACAGGACGAGCGGGAGGAGAGCAGTACTTC.

This clone was observed once. CDR3 in amino acids: CAIKRTGNTIYF. For the CDR3, the DNA is TGTGCCATCAAAAGGACTGGAAACACCATATATTTT. The V gene is TRBV2, the J gene TRBJ1-3; no definite D call. Germline CDR1 is SNHLY and CDR2 is FYNNEI. V was trimmed by 10 bases and J by 2 bases, leaving 9 bases between them. The CDR3 is 12 residues long.

This clone was picked up a small number of times. CDR3 region: CASSISRGGYEQYF. Here the CDR3 DNA reads TGTGCCAGTAGTATCAGCAGGGGAGGTTACGAGCAGTACTTC. This rearrangement joins TRBV19 to TRBJ2-7; D possibly matches TRBD1 or TRBD2 (6 bases each). Trimming took 3 bases from V and 4 from J, leaving 13 bases between them. From germline, CDR1 is LNHDA and CDR2 SQIVND (reference sequence). The CDR3 loop spans 14 amino acids.

The V call is TRBV4-2, the J call TRBJ2-7; no firm D call. The germline V gene encodes CDR1 LGHNA and CDR2 YNFKEQ. There are 15 residues in the CDR3. V was trimmed by 0 bases and J by 0 bases, leaving 9 bases between them. As DNA, the CDR3 is TGTGCCAGCAGCCAAGAAGCCTCCTCCTCCTACGAGCAGTACTTC. Protein: CASSQEASSSYEQYF.

The rearrangement links TRBV7-9 to TRBJ2-6; D is unclear. With 8 bases removed from V and 1 base from J, the gap between germline ends came to 18 bases. The CDR3 is 17 residues long. Germline V gene sequence: CDR1 SEHNR, CDR2 FQNEAQ (reference sequence). The CDR3 spells CASRPPGRRSGANVLTF. Written as DNA, the CDR3 is TGTGCCAGCCGACCTCCCGGAAGAAGGTCTGGGGCCAACGTCCTGACTTTC.

This clone was seen just once. The chain carries TRBV6-1 and TRBJ1-4; D unresolved. Per the germline V gene, CDR1 is MNHNS and CDR2 is SASEGT. CDR3 length: 15 residues. Trimming cost V 5 bases and J 6 bases, with 16 bases left between them. The CDR3 bases are TGTGCCAGCAGTTCGGCGTGGGAGGGTGATGAAAAACTGTTTTTT. It yields the protein CASSSAWEGDEKLFF.

The chain combines TRBV6-1 with TRBJ2-2; 8 bases map to TRBD1. The CDR3 runs to 16 residues. Germline V gene data show CDR1 as MNHNS and CDR2 as SASEGT. Unmatched junction bases numbered 6, after V lost 3 bases and J lost 3 bases. CDR3 DNA sequence: TGTGCCAGCAGTGAGGCAGGGGGCCTGGACACCGGGGAGCTGTTTTTT. It translates to CASSEAGGLDTGELFF.

This clone was observed a few times. The sample carries other DNA sequences with the same CDR3. This chain links TRBV7-9 with TRBJ2-5, with no clear D. Trimming left V 5 bases short and J 2 bases short, with 3 bases between. The CDR3 runs to 11 residues. Germline V gene sequence: CDR1 SEHNR, CDR2 FQNEAQ (reference sequence). The CDR3 coding sequence is TGTGCCAGCAGCCCTCAAGAGACCCAGTACTTC. This codes for CASSPQETQYF.

This clone was detected once. V gene TRBV5-1 combines with J gene TRBJ2-1; perhaps TRBD2 as D (6 bases). CDR1 is SGHRS and CDR2 is YFSETQ in the germline V gene. The CDR3 length is 16 residues. Trimming shortened V by 0 bases and J by 4 bases, and 14 bases separated the two germline ends. The CDR3 here is CASSLAGTGAYNEQFF. The DNA of the CDR3 is TGCGCCAGCAGCTTGGCCGGAACGGGAGCTTACAATGAGCAGTTCTTC.

The rearrangement links TRBV2 to TRBJ2-2; D possibly corresponds to TRBD1 (5 bases). Germline-derived CDR1 and CDR2 are SNHLY and FYNNEI. The germline V and J ends were trimmed by 5 bases and 0 bases, with 13 bases remaining between them. The CDR3 has 16 amino acids. The CDR3 spells CASSKLTVTNTGELFF. DNA for the CDR3: TGTGCCAGCAGTAAATTGACAGTGACGAACACCGGGGAGCTGTTTTTT.

This clone was recorded at least ten times. The J gene is TRBJ1-5, the V gene TRBV28, with 9 bases fitting TRBD1. This CDR3 is 16 amino acids long. With 3 bases clipped from V and 5 bases from J, the junction kept 8 bases outside the gene matches. CDR1 and CDR2 from the germline V gene are MDHEN and SYDVKM. CDR3 in DNA: TGTGCCAGCAGTTTCCGGGGACAGGGAGTTTATCAGCCCCAGCATTTT. Protein: CASSFRGQGVYQPQHF.

This sequence joins TRBV28 and TRBJ1-1; 8 bases match TRBD1. J was trimmed by 5 bases and V by 7 bases; bases with no gene match: 12. This CDR3 has 15 residues. Looked up from germline, CDR1 is MDHEN and CDR2 is SYDVKM. CDR3 nucleotides: TGTGCCAGCACCCAACAAATGACAGGGGTGACTGAAGCTTTCTTT. Its translation: CASTQQMTGVTEAFF. The full variable domain, in which reference TRBV28 and TRBJ1-1 provide the parts outside the CDR3, is DVKVTQSSRYLVKRTGEKVFLECVQDMDHENMFWYRQDPGLGLRLIYFSYDVKMKEKGDIPEGYSVSREKKERFSLILESASTNQTSMYLCASTQQMTGVTEAFFGQGTRLTVV.